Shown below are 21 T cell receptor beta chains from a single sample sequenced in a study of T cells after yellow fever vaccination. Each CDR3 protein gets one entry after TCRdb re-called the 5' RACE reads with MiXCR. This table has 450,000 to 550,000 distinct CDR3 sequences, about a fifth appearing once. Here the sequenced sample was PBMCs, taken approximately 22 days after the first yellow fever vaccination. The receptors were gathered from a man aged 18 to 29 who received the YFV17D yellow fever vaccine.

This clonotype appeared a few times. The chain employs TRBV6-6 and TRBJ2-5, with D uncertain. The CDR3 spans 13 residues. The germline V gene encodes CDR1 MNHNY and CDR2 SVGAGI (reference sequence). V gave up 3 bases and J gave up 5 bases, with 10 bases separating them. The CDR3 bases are TGTGCCAGCAGTTATTTGGGTGCGGAGACCCAGTACTTC. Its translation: CASSYLGAETQYF.

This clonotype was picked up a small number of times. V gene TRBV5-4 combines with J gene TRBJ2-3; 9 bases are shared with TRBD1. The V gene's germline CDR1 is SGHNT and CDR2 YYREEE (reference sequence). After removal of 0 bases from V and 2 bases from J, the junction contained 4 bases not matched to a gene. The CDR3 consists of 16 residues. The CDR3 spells CASSLGDRDITDTQYF. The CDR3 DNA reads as TGTGCCAGCAGCTTGGGGGACAGGGACATCACAGATACGCAGTATTTT.

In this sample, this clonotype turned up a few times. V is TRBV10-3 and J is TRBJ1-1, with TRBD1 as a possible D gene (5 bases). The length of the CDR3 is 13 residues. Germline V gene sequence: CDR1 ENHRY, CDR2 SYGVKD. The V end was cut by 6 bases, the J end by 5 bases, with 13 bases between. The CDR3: CAIRGQEITEAFF. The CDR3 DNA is TGTGCCATCAGGGGGCAGGAGATAACTGAAGCTTTCTTT.

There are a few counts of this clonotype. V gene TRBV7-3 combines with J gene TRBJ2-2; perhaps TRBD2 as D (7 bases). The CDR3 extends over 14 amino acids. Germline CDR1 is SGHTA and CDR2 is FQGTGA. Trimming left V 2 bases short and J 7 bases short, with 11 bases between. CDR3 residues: CASSLAGAGGELFF. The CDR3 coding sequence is TGTGCCAGCAGCTTAGCGGGGGCTGGCGGGGAGCTGTTTTTT.

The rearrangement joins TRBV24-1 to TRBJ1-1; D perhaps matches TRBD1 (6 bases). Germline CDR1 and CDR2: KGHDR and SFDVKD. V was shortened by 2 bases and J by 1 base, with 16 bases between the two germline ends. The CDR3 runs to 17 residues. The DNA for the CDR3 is TGTGCCACCAGTGATTCGAGGATCGACAGGCCGAACACTGAAGCTTTCTTT. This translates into CATSDSRIDRPNTEAFF.

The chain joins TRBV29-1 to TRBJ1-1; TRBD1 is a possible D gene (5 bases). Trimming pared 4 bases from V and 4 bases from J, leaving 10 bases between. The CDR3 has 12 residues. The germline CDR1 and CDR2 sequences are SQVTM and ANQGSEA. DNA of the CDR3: TGCAGCGTTGCATCGCAGGGCACTGAAGCTTTCTTT. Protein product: CSVASQGTEAFF.

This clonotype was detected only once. The CDR3 DNA sequence: TGCAGCGTAAGACAAGACGCGAACACCGGGGAGCTGTTTTTT. Amino acid sequence: CSVRQDANTGELFF. The chain uses TRBV29-1 and TRBJ2-2; D call uncertain. V dropped 6 bases and J dropped 0 bases, with 11 bases sitting between them. Germline V gene lookup returns CDR1 SQVTM and CDR2 ANQGSEA. The CDR3 is 14 residues long.

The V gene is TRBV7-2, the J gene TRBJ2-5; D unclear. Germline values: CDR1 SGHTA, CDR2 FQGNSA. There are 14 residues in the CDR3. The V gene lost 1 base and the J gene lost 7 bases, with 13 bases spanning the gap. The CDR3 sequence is CASSLDYQLGTQYF. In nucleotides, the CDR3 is TGTGCCAGCAGCTTAGATTACCAGCTGGGGACCCAGTACTTC.

DNA for the CDR3: TGTGCCAGTAGTATGGCGCGATTTCAAGAGCAGTACTTC. Protein: CASSMARFQEQYF. The genes are TRBV19 and TRBJ2-7; D unresolved. This CDR3 is built from 13 residues. CDR1 LNHDA and CDR2 SQIVND come from the germline V gene (reference sequence). V was shortened by 3 bases and J by 7 bases, with 13 bases between the two germline ends.

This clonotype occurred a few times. The CDR3 DNA sequence: TGTGCCAGCAGCTTGGGAGGGACTAGTGGCTACACCTTC. Translating it yields CASSLGGTSGYTF. The rearrangement links TRBV5-6 to TRBJ1-2; a possible D gene is TRBD1 (5 bases). CDR1 is SGHDT and CDR2 is YYEEEE in the germline V gene. The length of the CDR3 is 13 residues. The V end lost 0 bases, the J end lost 7 bases, and 10 bases lay between the germline ends.

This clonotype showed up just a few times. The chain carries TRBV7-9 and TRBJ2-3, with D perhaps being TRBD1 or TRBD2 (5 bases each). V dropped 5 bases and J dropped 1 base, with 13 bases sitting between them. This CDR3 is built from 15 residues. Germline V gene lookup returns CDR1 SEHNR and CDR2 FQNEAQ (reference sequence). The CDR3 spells CASSPRRGGTDTQYF. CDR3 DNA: TGTGCCAGCAGCCCCCGCAGAGGGGGCACAGATACGCAGTATTTT.

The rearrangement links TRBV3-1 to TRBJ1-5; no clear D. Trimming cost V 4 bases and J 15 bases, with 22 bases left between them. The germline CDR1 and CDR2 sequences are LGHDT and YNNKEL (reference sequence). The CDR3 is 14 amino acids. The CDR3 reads CASSPPKRNLYWHF. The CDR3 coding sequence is TGTGCCAGCAGCCCCCCAAAGAGGAATCTATACTGGCATTTT.

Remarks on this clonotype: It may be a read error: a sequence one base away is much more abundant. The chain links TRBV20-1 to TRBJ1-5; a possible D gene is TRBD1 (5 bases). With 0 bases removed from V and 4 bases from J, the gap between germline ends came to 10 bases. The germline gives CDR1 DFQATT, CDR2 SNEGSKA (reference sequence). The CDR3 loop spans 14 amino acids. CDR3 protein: CSARDPGGNQPQHF. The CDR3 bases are TGCAGTGCTAGAGATCCCGGGGGTAATCAGCCCCAGCATTTT.

The CDR3 DNA sequence: TGTGCCAGCAGCTTGGCCAAGGGGGCCGGGGAGACCCAGTACTTC. Amino acids: CASSLAKGAGETQYF. This chain uses TRBV5-4 with TRBJ2-5, with 7 bases aligning to TRBD1. CDR1 is SGHNT, CDR2 YYREEE, per germline (reference sequence). This CDR3 has 15 amino acids. J lost 5 bases, V lost 0 bases, and 7 bases had no gene match. The complete variable domain, with remaining parts taken from reference TRBV5-4 and TRBJ2-5, reads ETGVTQSPTHLIKTRGQQVTLRCSSQSGHNTVSWYQQALGQGPQFIFQYYREEENGRGNFPPRFSGLQFPNYSSELNVNALELDDSALYLCASSLAKGAGETQYFGPGTRLLVL.

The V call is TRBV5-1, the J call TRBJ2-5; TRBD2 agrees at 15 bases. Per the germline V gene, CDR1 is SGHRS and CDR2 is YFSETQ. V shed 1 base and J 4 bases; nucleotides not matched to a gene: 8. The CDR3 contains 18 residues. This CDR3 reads CASSLFWTSGGAIETQYF. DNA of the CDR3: TGCGCCAGCAGCTTGTTCTGGACTAGCGGGGGGGCCATAGAGACCCAGTACTTC.

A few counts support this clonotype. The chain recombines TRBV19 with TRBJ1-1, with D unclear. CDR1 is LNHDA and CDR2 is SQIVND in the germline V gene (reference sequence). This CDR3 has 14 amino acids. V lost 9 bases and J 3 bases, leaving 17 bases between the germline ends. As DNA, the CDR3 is TGTGCCAGCCAAAATACAGAGACCTACACTGAAGCTTTCTTT. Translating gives CASQNTETYTEAFF.

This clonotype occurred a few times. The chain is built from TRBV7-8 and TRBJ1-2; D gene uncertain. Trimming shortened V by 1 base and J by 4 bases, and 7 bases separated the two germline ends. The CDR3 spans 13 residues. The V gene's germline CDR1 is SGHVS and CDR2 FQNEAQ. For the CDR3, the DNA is TGTGCCAGCAGCTTAGAGCCAAGCTATGGCTACACCTTC. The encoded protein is CASSLEPSYGYTF.

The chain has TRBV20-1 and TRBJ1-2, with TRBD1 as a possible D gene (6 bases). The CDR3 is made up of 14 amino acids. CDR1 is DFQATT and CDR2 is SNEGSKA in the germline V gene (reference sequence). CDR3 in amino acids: CSAGGGRLVYGYTF. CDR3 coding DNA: TGCAGCGCCGGGGGGGGCAGGTTGGTCTATGGCTACACCTTC.

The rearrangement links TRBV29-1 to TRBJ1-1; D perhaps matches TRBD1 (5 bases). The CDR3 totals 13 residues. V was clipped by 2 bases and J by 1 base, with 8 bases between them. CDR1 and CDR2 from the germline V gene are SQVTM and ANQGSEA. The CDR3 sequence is CSVESRGNTEAFF. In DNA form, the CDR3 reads TGCAGCGTTGAATCGAGGGGGAACACTGAAGCTTTCTTT.

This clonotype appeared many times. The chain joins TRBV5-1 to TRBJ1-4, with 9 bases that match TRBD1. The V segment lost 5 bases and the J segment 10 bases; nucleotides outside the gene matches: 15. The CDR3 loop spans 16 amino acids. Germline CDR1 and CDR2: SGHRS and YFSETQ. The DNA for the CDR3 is TGCGCCAGCAGGGAGTCCAGCGGGACAGGGACTGGAAAACTGTTTTTT. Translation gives CASRESSGTGTGKLFF. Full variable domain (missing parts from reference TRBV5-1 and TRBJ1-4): KAGVTQTPRYLIKTRGQQVTLSCSPISGHRSVSWYQQTPGQGLQFLFEYFSETQRNKGNFPGRFSGRQFSNSRSEMNVSTLELGDSALYLCASRESSGTGTGKLFFGSGTQLSVL.

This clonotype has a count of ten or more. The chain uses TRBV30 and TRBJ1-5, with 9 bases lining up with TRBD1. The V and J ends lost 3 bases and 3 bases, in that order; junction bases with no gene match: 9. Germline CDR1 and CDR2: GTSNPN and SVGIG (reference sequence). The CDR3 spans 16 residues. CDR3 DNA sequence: TGTGCCTGGAGCAAAGGGACAGGGTCTTACAATCAGCCCCAGCATTTT. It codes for CAWSKGTGSYNQPQHF.